This T cell receptor beta chain was captured in a study of blood T cells in healthy people across ages. General study points: Long-lived and aged donors differed, with more naive CD4+ cells and higher diversity in the long-lived.

Germline loops: CDR1 SGDLS, CDR2 YYNGEE. Trimming took 4 bases from V and 3 from J; bases not matched to a gene: 7. The CDR3 totals 14 residues. Details on this clonotype: No antigen is known for it. Just one base apart from a much larger clone, this may be a read error.

The second PCR ran roughly 6 to 11 cycles with a sample-barcoded 5' primer and J-beta primers. TCRdb recomputed calls from the 5' RACE reads with MiXCR, one row per CDR3 protein. The sample lists about 930,000 distinct CDR3 sequences, about 27% occurring once. The same sample was also used in a study of T cells of mothers and their children. That source adds: Across the analysis, no persistent microchimeric T cell clones were detected.

Sequencing was carried out using blood. V gene TRBV9 combines with J gene TRBJ2-7; 7 bases fit TRBD2. The clonotype was recovered from a woman aged 40 to 50 in good health. The chain's CDR3 is CASSRTTGGYEQYF. The CDR3 bases are TGTGCCAGCAGCCGGACGACGGGAGGCTACGAGCAGTACTTC.